Listed below are T cell receptor beta chains from one sample, sequenced in a study of STAT5B mutations in CD4+ large granular lymphocyte leukemia. The table came from immunoSEQ multiplex PCR; TCRdb's copy has only in-frame clones and leaves some out. The table includes more than 30,000 clones, around 80% detected once. Input material: CD4+ T cells from blood buffy coats. These receptors were taken from a human donor in good health. The conserved cysteine and the conserved F or W are not part of the CDR3 here.

TRBV7-8,ASSLGQKETQY
TRBV5-5,ASSFLLAGASYEQY
TRBV7-6,ASSPELGELF
TRBV6-5,ASSLGSTYEQY
TRBV21-1,ASTPDPTVETQY
TRBV19,ASTADRGETQY
TRBV30,AWSVWQVNTEAF
TRBV19,ASSIKHEAF
TRBV5-4,ASSRDGTSGDTQY
TRBV19,ASMWGAQSYGYT
TRBV19,ASTQAGGATGELF
TRBV13,ASSFSGNYGYT
TRBV6-5,ASAIPGREVSEAF
TRBV21-1,ASSKYLGVNYGYT
TRBV5-8,ASSLEGTPDLGSGANVLT
TRBV9,ASRGADYGYT
TRBV11-1,ASSPNTGGPSRSEQY
TRBV14,ASSRIVATNEKLF
TRBV19,ASSIVGQGARAF
TRBV11-3,ATRTSGGEQY
TRBV29-1,SARSGIEAF
TRBV10-3,AIGTSQLTYNEQF
TRBV12-5,ASGLAQGAGAF
TRBV9,ASSGRLANEQF
TRBV7-8,ASSLSPTSNTEAF
TRBV5-8,ASSLGLASDTQY
TRBV6-6,ASSSYRVSYEQY
TRBV10-2,ASNRTRTPGELF
TRBV7-6,ASSLSDRAGTSGANVLT
TRBV11-2,ASSPGQFNTGELF
TRBV19,ASSIKGAFTGELF
TRBV30,ACQVDATNEKLF
TRBV18,ASSPGQGQETQY
TRBV23-1,ASSQFSASNQPQH
TRBV28,ASTDTPNQPQH
TRBV7-8,ASRRAGTPNEKLF
TRBV6-5,ASSYARRGTYNEQF
TRBV5-1,ASSYRTGGGTTNEKLF
TRBV19,ASSRTGEVDEQY
TRBV5-1,ASSLYTSGISEQY
TRBV6-5,ASSTGQGYGYT
TRBV29-1,SVVSARLRAYEQY
TRBV7-9,ASSLEGFGANVLT
TRBV5-1,ASSLQGFNEKLF
TRBV28,ASSPRLASNQPQH
TRBV7-8,ASSPTGNTEAF